Listed below are T cell receptor beta chains from one sample, sequenced in a study of CD8 T cells in ankylosing spondylitis. Via MiXCR, TCRdb re-called the 5' RACE reads, giving one row per CDR3 protein. The sample records more than 600,000 distinct CDR3 sequences, around 17% being singletons. Sequenced: blood, either unsorted or a sorted T cell fraction (not recorded which). These receptors all stem from a male donor with ankylosing spondylitis. CDR3s include the opening cysteine and the closing phenylalanine or tryptophan. The D gene is left open where the match is weak. Clone size is given for some rows only: seen once, a few or many times, or a class if the clone is expanded.

d_call	clone_size	v_call	cdr3_length	j_call	cdr3_nt	cdr3_aa
.	few	TRBV3-1	15	TRBJ1-1	TGTGCCAGCAGCCCCACGTGGGAGATGAACACTGAAGCTTTCTTT	CASSPTWEMNTEAFF
.	few	TRBV7-9	14	TRBJ1-2	TGTGCCAGCAGCCCACAGGATAGGCTCAGTGACTACACCTTC	CASSPQDRLSDYTF
.	.	TRBV6-1	15	TRBJ2-2	TGTGCCAGCAGTACATACAGGGAGGGGACCGGGGAGCTGTTTTTT	CASSTYREGTGELFF
.	few	TRBV7-2	13	TRBJ2-7	TGTGCCAGCAGCACAACAGGTGCACGCGAGCAGTACTTC	CASSTTGAREQYF
.	.	TRBV20-1	15	TRBJ2-7	TGCAGTGCTAGAGATCCCCTTTATGGATCCTACGAGCAGTACTTC	CSARDPLYGSYEQYF
TRBD2	few	TRBV20-1	15	TRBJ2-7	TGCAGTGCTAGAGTGGTGGGACTAGACCCCCTCCGGCAGTACTTC	CSARVVGLDPLRQYF
.	.	TRBV20-1	13	TRBJ1-2	TGCAGTGCTAGGGTGGGGGGCCTAAAGGGCTACACCTTC	CSARVGGLKGYTF
TRBD2	.	TRBV5-1	19	TRBJ2-3	TGCGCCAGCAGCTTGGTGAGTCTAGCGGAGACCACTAGCACAGATACGCAGTATTTT	CASSLVSLAETTSTDTQYF
TRBD2	few	TRBV4-1	16	TRBJ2-1	TGCGCCAGCAGCCAAGATTGGGGACTAGCGTCTAATGAGCAGTTCTTC	CASSQDWGLASNEQFF
TRBD1	.	TRBV28	15	TRBJ1-2	TGTGCCAGCAGTTTATCTCTCAGGGGGCGGATTGGCTACACCTTC	CASSLSLRGRIGYTF
TRBD1	few	TRBV20-1	13	TRBJ2-4	TGCAGTGCTCGAGGACAGGGTGGAAACATTCAGTACTTC	CSARGQGGNIQYF
.	few	TRBV3-1	15	TRBJ2-1	TGTGCCAGCAGCCAATACGCTAGCTCCTACAATGAGCAGTTCTTC	CASSQYASSYNEQFF
.	few	TRBV3-1	16	TRBJ1-2	TGTGCCAGCAGTCGAATTACACAGGGATCCCCCTATGGCTACACCTTC	CASSRITQGSPYGYTF
.	.	TRBV6-5	18	TRBJ1-6	TGTGCCAGCAGTTACCGGGGTCCAGGGAGCTCCTATAATTCACCCCTCCACTTT	CASSYRGPGSSYNSPLHF
TRBD2	few	TRBV12-3/TRBV12-4	15	TRBJ2-3	TGTGCCAGCAGTTACGGGGGGGCCGGCACAGATACGCAGTATTTT	CASSYGGAGTDTQYF
.	few	TRBV4-1	14	TRBJ2-1	TGCGCCAGCAGCCGAACCTCGGGGTTGGATGAGCAGTTCTTC	CASSRTSGLDEQFF
.	.	TRBV18	15	TRBJ2-3	TGTGCCAGCTCCCCGTCGAGGAGTAGCACAGATACGCAGTATTTT	CASSPSRSSTDTQYF
.	few	TRBV27	13	TRBJ2-7	TGTGCCAGCAGCCCGGGACCGAACTACGAGCAGTACTTC	CASSPGPNYEQYF
TRBD1	many	TRBV5-1	17	TRBJ1-1	TGCGCCAGCAGCTCCGGGACAGGGGGCATAATGAACACTGAAGCTTTCTTT	CASSSGTGGIMNTEAFF
.	.	TRBV3-1	17	TRBJ2-5	TGTGCCTGCACCCAAGATCGGACATTCCAAGAGGGAGAGACCCAGTACTTC	CACTQDRTFQEGETQYF
.	.	TRBV20-1	12	TRBJ1-2	TGCAGTGCTATCCAGGGGATGGATGGCTACACCTTC	CSAIQGMDGYTF
.	few	TRBV20-1	15	TRBJ2-4	TGCAGTGCTGTTGGACAACTCATAGCCAAAAACATTCAGTACTTC	CSAVGQLIAKNIQYF
.	.	TRBV28	15	TRBJ2-2	TGTGCCAGCTCCTTGGGCTCTTACAACACCGGGGAGCTGTTTTTT	CASSLGSYNTGELFF
TRBD1	.	TRBV6-1	15	TRBJ1-2	TGTGCCAGCAGGGAGGCGAGAGGGGGCAACTATGGCTACACCTTC	CASREARGGNYGYTF
.	.	TRBV4-3	15	TRBJ1-1	TGCGCCAGCAGCCAAGATATAGGCAGGCCTATTGAAGCTTTCTTT	CASSQDIGRPIEAFF
.	few	TRBV10-3	12	TRBJ1-1	TGTGCCACAACCGTCGTAAGCCCTGAAGCTTTCTTT	CATTVVSPEAFF
.	few	TRBV29-1	13	TRBJ1-1	TGCAGCGTTGGGGAGGGCTTGAACACTGAAGCTTTCTTT	CSVGEGLNTEAFF
TRBD2	few	TRBV14	15	TRBJ2-7	TGTGCCAGCAGCCCGCGGGCTAGCGGGAGCTACGAGCAGTACTTC	CASSPRASGSYEQYF
.	.	TRBV5-6	16	TRBJ2-4	TGTGCCAGCAGCTTGGTGGCGGGGCCTACCGTAAACATTCAGTACTTC	CASSLVAGPTVNIQYF
TRBD1	.	TRBV3-1	15	TRBJ1-1	TGTGCCAGCAGCCAAGGACAGGGGGGGAGCACTGAAGCTTTCTTT	CASSQGQGGSTEAFF
.	few	TRBV5-6	14	TRBJ2-7	TGTGCCAGCAGCTTGATGGGCTTCTCCTACGAGCAGTACTTC	CASSLMGFSYEQYF
.	few	TRBV12-3/TRBV12-4	13	TRBJ1-2	TGTGCCAGCAGTTTAGGGAGGAGGGTTGGCTACACCTTC	CASSLGRRVGYTF
TRBD2	few	TRBV4-1	15	TRBJ2-1	TGCGCCAGCAGCGGCGGGGGGGCAGAATACAATGAGCAGTTCTTC	CASSGGGAEYNEQFF
TRBD1	.	TRBV12-3/TRBV12-4	17	TRBJ1-1	TGTGCCAGCAGTTCCTATCGGACAGGGAGGGTGAACACTGAAGCTTTCTTT	CASSSYRTGRVNTEAFF
TRBD1	.	TRBV7-9	16	TRBJ1-1	TGTGCCAGCACCAGGACAGGGGTTAATAGGGACACTGAAGCTTTCTTT	CASTRTGVNRDTEAFF
.	.	TRBV18	15	TRBJ2-5	TGTGCCAGCTCACCACTTACCCTCCTCCAAGAGACCCAGTACTTC	CASSPLTLLQETQYF
.	.	TRBV6-1	16	TRBJ1-2	TGTGCCAGCAGTGAAGCACTAAAGGGCCTAGACTATGGCTACACCTTC	CASSEALKGLDYGYTF
TRBD2	.	TRBV11-2	15	TRBJ2-7	TGTGCCAGCAGCCCCTGGACTAGCGGGGTAAACGAGCAGTACTTC	CASSPWTSGVNEQYF
TRBD1	few	TRBV5-5	14	TRBJ2-7	TGTGCCAGCAGCAGGACAGGGGGCGCTTGGAAGACGTACTTC	CASSRTGGAWKTYF
.	.	TRBV5-5	15	TRBJ2-3	TGTGCCAGCAGCCGGGGATCGGGAAGCACAGATACGCAGTATTTT	CASSRGSGSTDTQYF
.	.	TRBV27	19	TRBJ2-1	TGTGCCAGCAGTCTAAGGTCTTATGGGCGGGGGCCAGCTCGGGATGAGCAGTTCTTC	CASSLRSYGRGPARDEQFF
.	few	TRBV5-8	14	TRBJ2-7	TGTGCCAGCAGCTTGGGCAGCCTTTTATACGAGCAGTACTTC	CASSLGSLLYEQYF
.	few	TRBV21-1	16	TRBJ1-3	TGTGCCAGCACCTCCCTGTGTCCTATAAGGGGAAACACCATATATTTT	CASTSLCPIRGNTIYF
TRBD1	.	TRBV7-9	15	TRBJ2-5	TGTGCCAGCACCAGCCCGACAGGGGGAGGGGAGACCCAGTACTTC	CASTSPTGGGETQYF
TRBD1	.	TRBV11-2	14	TRBJ2-5	TGTGCCAGCAGCTGGACAGGGCGAAAAGAGACCCAGTACTTC	CASSWTGRKETQYF
.	many	TRBV20-1	13	TRBJ2-7	TGCAGTGCTGAGGACAGTGCAGCCTACGAGCAGTACTTC	CSAEDSAAYEQYF
.	.	TRBV18	15	TRBJ2-1	TGTGCCAGCTCACCACCGTCGCGGGACGGCAGCGAGCAGTTCTTC	CASSPPSRDGSEQFF
TRBD1	.	TRBV5-1	15	TRBJ2-2	TGCGCCAGCACCCCGGGACAGGGAGAGGCCGGGGAGCTGTTTTTT	CASTPGQGEAGELFF
.	.	TRBV6-2/TRBV6-3	13	TRBJ2-1	TGTGCCAGCAGTTACACAGAAGCCAATGAGCAGTTCTTC	CASSYTEANEQFF
.	few	TRBV18	14	TRBJ2-6	TGTGCCAGCACTCAGAGCTCTGGGGCCAACGTCCTGACTTTC	CASTQSSGANVLTF
.	.	TRBV20-1	13	TRBJ2-7	TGCAGTGCTTCCGACTTCCCAACCTACGAGCAGTACTTC	CSASDFPTYEQYF
.	.	TRBV4-2	15	TRBJ2-1	TGTGCCAGCAGCCCGAAGGTAAGCTCCTACAATGAGCAGTTCTTC	CASSPKVSSYNEQFF